Shown below are 8 T cell receptor beta chains from a single sample sequenced in a study of T-cell memory formation after mild COVID-19. TCRdb fed the 5' RACE reads into MiXCR, producing one record per CDR3 protein. The top ten hold 12% of the sample, which has 350,000 to 400,000 distinct CDR3 sequences, around a fifth seen once. The sample comprised PBMCs or a T cell subset sorted from them (not recorded which). Receptors were obtained from an adult woman who had mild COVID-19 (a few samples of this study predate the infection). Cell type and time point are not known.

This clonotype was counted only a few times. The CDR3 DNA reads as TGTGCCAGCACCCCGTTGTTGAGCTCCTACAATGAGCAGTTCTTC. It encodes CASTPLLSSYNEQFF. This chain joins TRBV3-1 and TRBJ2-1; D is uncertain. CDR3 size: 15 residues. The germline CDR1 and CDR2 sequences are LGHDT and YNNKEL (reference sequence). V lost 7 bases and J lost 0, with 13 bases in between.

This clonotype was detected a few times. The chain carries TRBV4-3 and TRBJ1-4, with TRBD1 matching 8 bases. Germline lookup yields CDR1 LGHNA and CDR2 YSLEER. V trimming: 0 bases; J trimming: 3 bases; junction bases outside the gene matches: 6. The CDR3 has 17 residues. CDR3 region: CASSQDTQGASNEKLFF. DNA of the CDR3: TGCGCCAGCAGCCAAGATACTCAGGGGGCTTCTAATGAAAAACTGTTTTTT.

This chain connects TRBV7-2 to TRBJ2-5; perhaps TRBD2 as D (6 bases). With 3 bases removed from V and 5 bases from J, the gap between germline ends came to 10 bases. The germline V gene encodes CDR1 SGHTA and CDR2 FQGNSA. The CDR3 consists of 13 residues. CDR3 sequence (DNA): TGTGCCAGCAGCTTCTACGGGAGTGAGACCCAGTACTTC. Translated: CASSFYGSETQYF.

The chain has TRBV15 and TRBJ1-4, with D tentatively TRBD1 (5 bases). The CDR3 contains 17 residues. Germline assignment: CDR1 LNHNV and CDR2 YYDKDF (reference sequence). The V gene lost 0 bases and the J gene lost 0 bases, with 11 bases spanning the gap. The CDR3 reads CATSRDGGHSTNEKLFF. CDR3 bases: TGTGCCACCAGCAGAGATGGGGGTCATTCAACTAATGAAAAACTGTTTTTT.

V is TRBV2 and J is TRBJ1-2; D not resolved. Trimming cost V 4 bases and J 2 bases, with 2 bases left between them. This CDR3 spans 11 amino acids. Germline CDR1 reads SNHLY; CDR2 reads FYNNEI. The CDR3 loop is CASSGNYGYTF. The CDR3 DNA is TGTGCCAGCAGTGGAAACTATGGCTACACCTTC.

This chain connects TRBV7-2 to TRBJ2-7, with TRBD1 matching over 9 bases. Germline CDR1 SGHTA, CDR2 FQGNSA. V shed 0 bases, J shed 3 bases, and the junction held 6 bases outside the gene matches. This CDR3 spans 16 amino acids. In DNA, the CDR3 is TGTGCCAGCAGCTTAGCCCGGGACAGGGCAATCTACGAGCAGTACTTC. It encodes CASSLARDRAIYEQYF.

The genes are TRBV5-1 and TRBJ2-7; perhaps TRBD1 as D (5 bases). CDR1 and CDR2 (germline): SGHRS, YFSETQ. The CDR3 runs 14 residues. The ends were cut back, 0 bases at V and 4 bases at J, with 11 bases in the middle. CDR3 DNA sequence: TGCGCCAGCAGCTTGGGGCAGGGAAAGTACGAGCAGTACTTC. It yields the protein CASSLGQGKYEQYF.

In its sample, this clonotype was seen a few times. The V and J genes are TRBV15 and TRBJ2-3; D gene unclear. The germline gives CDR1 LNHNV, CDR2 YYDKDF (reference sequence). The CDR3 is 17 residues long. V shed 0 bases and J shed 1 base, with 14 bases lying between them. The CDR3 loop is CATSREYRLLGTDTQYF. CDR3 DNA sequence: TGTGCCACCAGCAGAGAGTATCGTCTCCTAGGCACAGATACGCAGTATTTT.